This is a list of T cell receptor beta chains from one sample in a study of cytomegalovirus exposure and HLA in healthy donors. Sequencing used immunoSEQ multiplex PCR; TCRdb keeps in-frame clones, though not all of them. Among approximately 150,000 clones, about 90% were seen once, and the ten largest hold 3% to 3.5%. The material sequenced was PBMCs. Receptors were obtained from a woman in her late teens or twenties in good health and CMV-seropositive. Both conserved end residues are part of each CDR3. A D gene is named only where the DNA matches it firmly. The size entry is marked missing in some rows and otherwise reads once, few, many or a size class.

D gene: TRBD1; V gene: TRBV9; J gene: TRBJ1-1; clone size: .; CDR3 DNA: TGTGCCAGCAGCGTAGTACCAGGACAGGGGTGGATGAACACTGAAGCTTTCTTT; CDR3 protein: CASSVVPGQGWMNTEAFF
D gene: TRBD1; V gene: TRBV7-9; J gene: TRBJ2-7; clone size: .; CDR3 DNA: TGTGCCAGCAGCCCGACAGGGGGGAGTTACGAGCAGTACTTC; CDR3 protein: CASSPTGGSYEQYF
D gene: .; V gene: TRBV11-3; J gene: TRBJ2-2; clone size: .; CDR3 DNA: TGTGCCAGCAGCTTATCGGGGGGCGGTAGCACCGGGGAGCTGTTTTTT; CDR3 protein: CASSLSGGGSTGELFF
D gene: TRBD2; V gene: TRBV4-3; J gene: TRBJ2-3; clone size: .; CDR3 DNA: TGCGCCAGCAGCCAAGACATGGGAGCGGGAGTATACTCAGATACGCAGTATTTT; CDR3 protein: CASSQDMGAGVYSDTQYF
D gene: TRBD2; V gene: TRBV30; J gene: TRBJ2-7; clone size: .; CDR3 DNA: TGTGCCTGGATGGGGGGGGGTAGCAACGAGCAGTACTTC; CDR3 protein: CAWMGGGSNEQYF
D gene: TRBD1; V gene: TRBV7-3; J gene: TRBJ2-5; clone size: .; CDR3 DNA: TGTGCCAGCAGCCTTGGGACAGCCCCGGGCCAAGAGACCCAGTACTTC; CDR3 protein: CASSLGTAPGQETQYF
D gene: TRBD1; V gene: TRBV2; J gene: TRBJ2-1; clone size: .; CDR3 DNA: TGTGCCAGCAAACTTACCGGGACAGGGTGGGATGAGCAGTTCTTC; CDR3 protein: CASKLTGTGWDEQFF
D gene: .; V gene: TRBV13; J gene: TRBJ1-2; clone size: once; CDR3 DNA: TGTGCCAGCAGCTACGATGACAGCTATGGCTACACCTTC; CDR3 protein: CASSYDDSYGYTF
D gene: .; V gene: TRBV4-2; J gene: TRBJ2-7; clone size: .; CDR3 DNA: TGTGCCAGCAGCCAAGGACTACAGGGCCTTTCCTACGAGCAGTACTTC; CDR3 protein: CASSQGLQGLSYEQYF
D gene: TRBD1; V gene: TRBV7-3; J gene: TRBJ2-2; clone size: .; CDR3 DNA: TGTGCCAGCAGCCAGACAGGGCGGACTGGGGAGCTGTTTTTT; CDR3 protein: CASSQTGRTGELFF